Shown below are 11 T cell receptor beta chains from a single sample sequenced in a study of CD8+ T cells in alopecia areata. cDNA reverse transcribed from extracted RNA served as the sequencing template. Assay used: immunoSEQ multiplex PCR; TCRdb lists only in-frame clones, some missing. There are roughly 120,000 clones in the sample, none observed a single time. The sample consisted of lesional skin. The receptors were sampled from a C3H/HeJ mouse with alopecia areata. The strain is characterized by the MHC haplotype H2-k.

This clone was detected only a few times. The gene names here belong to mouse. The CDR3 is cut off 4 residues early in the read; its end comes from the germline J gene. The rearrangement uses TRBV16 and TRBJ2-1, with TRBD1 identical over 9 bases. The CDR3 has 14 residues. V lost 4 bases and J lost 6; bases outside the gene matches: 4. Germline CDR1 SGHSA, CDR2 FRNQAP. This CDR3 reads CASSSGTGSAEQFF. The covered CDR3 bases are TGTGCAAGCAGCTCCGGGACAGGGAGTGCT.

This clone was seen more than once but under ten times. At residue 10, the TCRdb protein and translated DNA are inconsistent; the protein given comes from the DNA. These gene names are mouse names. The sequenced fragment ends 3 residues before the CDR3 boundary, so the rest is inferred from the germline J gene. The gene calls are TRBV31 and TRBJ1-6; a possible D gene is TRBD1 (6 bases). TRBJ1-6 is designated an ORF whose function remains uncertain. Per germline, CDR1 GKSSPN and CDR2 SITVG. V was cut by 3 bases and J by 5 bases, with 8 bases left in between. The CDR3 consists of 13 residues. CDR3 DNA (partial): TGTGCCTGGAGCCCAGGGGATAATTCGCCC. Protein sequence: CAWSPGDNSP. The CDR3 as a whole reads CAWSPGDNSPLYF.

This clone has only a few counts. The gene names given are mouse names. The CDR3 end falls 4 residues outside the read, so it is completed with the germline J gene. V and J are TRBV13-1 and TRBJ2-2, with D possibly being TRBD1 (5 bases). Germline values: CDR1 NSHNY, CDR2 SYGAGN. The CDR3 sequence is 12 residues long. The V and J ends lost 7 bases and 3 bases respectively, with 7 bases between them. CDR3 region: CASQGDTGQLYF. The part of the CDR3 DNA that was read is TGTGCCAGCCAGGGAGACACCGGG.

This clone has more than one count but fewer than ten. The genes are named according to mouse. The read ends 4 residues shy of where the CDR3 ends; the end is completed using the germline J gene. This chain uses TRBV13-3 with TRBJ1-4; D is possibly TRBD1 (6 bases). Looked up from germline, CDR1 is NNHDY and CDR2 is SYVADS. The CDR3 contains 14 residues. V was trimmed by 2 bases and J by 4 bases, leaving 9 bases between them. This CDR3 is CASSELDSNERLFF. The sequenced part of the CDR3 DNA is TGTGCCAGCAGTGAATTGGACAGCAACGAA.

This clone came up a few times. Mouse gene names apply. With the read ending 4 residues before the CDR3 end, the germline J gene is used to fill in that end. The chain joins TRBV19 to TRBJ1-1; D may be TRBD1 (5 bases). Germline V gives CDR1 FNHDT, CDR2 SITEND (reference sequence). Between the trimmed V and J ends, which lost 0 bases and 1 base, there was a span of 7 bases. The CDR3 runs 14 residues. CDR3 sequence: CASSIDGQNTEVFF. The covered CDR3 bases are TGTGCCAGCAGTATAGATGGACAAAACACA.

A few counts support this clone. Mouse gene names and germline throughout. Partial CDR3 DNA: TGCACCTGCAGTGAGAGGGGGGGAGAAGAC. Translated: CTCSERGGED. In full, the CDR3 reads CTCSERGGEDTQYF. This sequence joins TRBV1 and TRBJ2-5, with D possibly being TRBD2 (7 bases). From the germline J gene comes the end of the CDR3, since the read stops 4 residues before it. The CDR3 has 14 residues. Germline values: CDR1 NSQYPW, CDR2 LRSPGD (reference sequence).

This clone was observed a handful of times. The gene symbols are mouse symbols. The CDR3 end falls 4 residues outside the read, so it is completed with the germline J gene. The rearrangement joins TRBV13-2 to TRBJ1-1; tentative D call: TRBD1 (6 bases). Per the germline V gene, CDR1 is NNHNN and CDR2 is SYGAGS (reference sequence). The V end lost 2 bases, the J end lost 3 bases, and 11 bases lay between the germline ends. This CDR3 spans 14 amino acids. CDR3 DNA (partial): TGTGCCAGCGGTGAGGGGGGGCGCGACACA. Translating gives CASGEGGRDT. The entire CDR3 protein is CASGEGGRDTEVFF.

Remarks on this clone: The gene symbols are mouse symbols. The CDR3 extends 4 residues past the end of the read, so its final part is completed from the germline J gene. The J gene is TRBJ2-3, the V gene TRBV13-3; D may be TRBD2 (7 bases). Germline CDR1 and CDR2: NNHDY and SYVADS. CDR3 length: 16 residues. Trimming pared 1 base from V and 1 base from J, leaving 13 bases between. The sequenced part of the CDR3 DNA is TGTGCCAGCAGTGATAGTATGGGGGGCGGTGCAGAA. Its protein is CASSDSMGGGAE. The full CDR3 sequence reads CASSDSMGGGAETLYF.

This clone was detected only a few times. The listed genes are named as in mouse. The CDR3 extends 4 residues past the end of the read, so its final part is completed from the germline J gene. The genes are TRBV19 and TRBJ2-3; weak D call: TRBD2 (6 bases). The CDR3 consists of 15 residues. The V end lost 6 bases, the J end lost 1 base, and 15 bases lay between the germline ends. Germline assignment: CDR1 FNHDT and CDR2 SITEND (reference sequence). The sequenced CDR3 bases are TGTGCCAGCACCCCCCGGGACTCGGGTGCAGAA. Encoded protein: CASTPRDSGAE. In full, the CDR3 is CASTPRDSGAETLYF.

In the case of this clone: Gene names denote mouse genes. The CDR3 extends 4 residues past the end of the read, so its final part is completed from the germline J gene. The V gene is TRBV13-3, the J gene TRBJ2-7, with 9 bases matching TRBD1. Germline V gene data show CDR1 as NNHDY and CDR2 as SYVADS. The CDR3 contains 14 residues. V lost 5 bases, J lost 2 bases, and 5 bases stayed unmatched. Incomplete CDR3 DNA: TGTGCCAGCAGGTACGGGACAGGGCCCTAT. This encodes CASRYGTGPY. The entire CDR3 sequence reads CASRYGTGPYEQYF.

In its sample, this clone was seen a few times. Germline and genes: mouse. The DNA ends 4 residues before the CDR3 does, and the rest of the CDR3 is filled in from the germline J gene. The gene calls are TRBV19 and TRBJ2-3; tentatively, D is TRBD1 (6 bases). The germline gives CDR1 FNHDT, CDR2 SITEND (reference sequence). CDR3 length equals 13 residues. The germline V and J ends were trimmed by 6 bases and 3 bases, with 11 bases remaining between them. The CDR3 spells CASTPDRAETLYF. The sequenced CDR3 bases are TGTGCCAGCACCCCTGACAGGGCAGAA. The variable domain in full, with the rest retrieved from reference TRBV19 and TRBJ2-3, is GGIITQTPKFLIGQEGQKLTLKCQQNFNHDTMYWYRQDSGKGLRLIYYSITENDLQKGDLSEGYDASREKKSSFSLTVTSAQKNEMAVFLCASTPDRAETLYFGSGTRLTVL.